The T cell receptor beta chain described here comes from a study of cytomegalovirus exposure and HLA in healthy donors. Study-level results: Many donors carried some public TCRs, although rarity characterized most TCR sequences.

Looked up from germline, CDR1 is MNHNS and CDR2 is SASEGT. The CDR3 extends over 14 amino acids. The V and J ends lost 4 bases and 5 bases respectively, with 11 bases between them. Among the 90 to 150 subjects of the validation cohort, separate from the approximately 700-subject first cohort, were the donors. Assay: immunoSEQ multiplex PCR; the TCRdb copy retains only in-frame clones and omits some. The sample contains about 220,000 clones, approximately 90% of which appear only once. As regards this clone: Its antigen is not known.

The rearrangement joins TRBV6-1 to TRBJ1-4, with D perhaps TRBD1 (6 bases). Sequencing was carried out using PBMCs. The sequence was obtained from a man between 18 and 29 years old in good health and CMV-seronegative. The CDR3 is CASSAGVLNEKLFF. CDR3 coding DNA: TGTGCCAGCAGTGCAGGGGTCCTAAATGAAAAACTGTTTTTT.